This TCR beta chain is from a study of shared clonotypes between healthy human individuals. Study-level information: The study enrolled two women and a few men aged 18 to 49. Notes on the study in general: There were few donors, and this limited the genetic and exposure-history diversity represented. In contrast to clonotypes shared by all four donors, non-shared clonotypes had lower generation probabilities.

Concerning this clone itself: Antigen: not known.

TCRdb keeps only in-frame clones here, not all; method: immunoSEQ multiplex PCR. The data hold about 1 million clones, with more than 65% observed a single time. Source material: memory CD4+ T cells sorted from blood. Subset specified: CD45RA-negative fraction. The receptor's source is a man aged 18 to 29 in good health.

The CDR3 loop reads CASSRGGGSGDSHPNEQFF. The CDR3 DNA reads TGTGCCAGCAGCCGGGGTGGAGGGAGCGGGGACTCTCACCCCAATGAGCAGTTCTTC. The gene calls are TRBV7-4 and TRBJ2-1; 7 bases are a match to TRBD2. The CDR3 is 19 amino acids. V gave up 5 bases and J gave up 6 bases; unmatched junction bases: 22. Per germline, CDR1 SGHVT and CDR2 SQSDAQ.